This record looks at one T cell receptor (beta chain) sequence and its context. The record originates from a study of control samples from healthy donors and cancer patients. The method was immunoSEQ multiplex PCR; TCRdb's version includes in-frame clones alone and lacks a portion of them. The repertoire holds tens of thousands of clones, with 88% as singletons. The V and J ends lost 3 bases and 5 bases, in that order; junction bases with no gene match: 5. CDR3 length: 16 amino acids. In germline, CDR1 is KGHSH, CDR2 LQKENI. This clonotype was sampled from a woman in her seventies in good health. The V call is TRBV18, the J call TRBJ1-6; TRBD1 agrees at 9 bases. The sequenced sample was blood. The CDR3 reads CASSPRTGVDNSPLHF. In nucleotides, the CDR3 is TGTGCCAGCTCACCTAGGACAGGGGTGGATAATTCACCCCTCCACTTT.